The entry below describes one T cell receptor beta chain. This entry is derived from a study of CDR3 diversity in severe acne. One entry per CDR3 protein, called by TCRdb with MiXCR from the PCR reads. The sample carries about 100,000 distinct CDR3 sequences, under 60% recorded once. The CDR3 spans 16 residues. V was shortened by 3 bases and J by 0 bases, with 14 bases between the two germline ends. Germline-derived CDR1 and CDR2 are WSHSY and SAAADI. The TCR sequence derives from a male donor with acne. The rearrangement uses TRBV10-2 and TRBJ1-2; D possibly corresponds to TRBD1 (5 bases). The sample was blood. CDR3 nucleotide sequence: TGCGCCAGCAGTGAAGGCAGGGCGATCTCTAACTATGGCTACACCTTC. It encodes CASSEGRAISNYGYTF.